This is a list of T cell receptor beta chains from one sample in a study of T cell repertoires in cytomegalovirus infection. TCRdb re-called the reads with MiXCR, one entry per CDR3 protein. This repertoire shows more than 400,000 distinct CDR3 sequences, around 27% found once; its top ten account for about 13%. The source material was PBMCs. These TCRs come from a human donor in good health (CMV status not recorded). Some clones in this sample may be carry-over from other donors' samples. The conserved cysteine and the conserved F or W are not part of the CDR3 here. D genes are given only for firm matches. Clone size, where shown, is once, few, many, or a class for clones that have expanded.

>TRBV7-3|-|-|TRBJ2-3
ASSPQPSSTDTQN
>TRBV19|-|-|TRBJ1-1
ASSLQVNVEAF
>TRBV7-9|-|few|TRBJ2-7
ASSSRAHEQY
>TRBV6-6|-|-|TRBJ2-5
ASSAVSLRKETQY
>TRBV11-3|-|few|TRBJ1-5
ASSLEGISQPQH
>TRBV18|-|once|TRBJ1-2
ASSTLASNANYGYT
>TRBV12-3/TRBV12-4|TRBD1|many|TRBJ1-2
ASRPPRGLLANYGYT
>TRBV7-8|-|-|TRBJ2-2
ASSLKRVNTGELF
>TRBV7-2|-|-|TRBJ1-1
ASSLEMGRTEAF
>TRBV4-1|TRBD2|-|TRBJ2-2
ASSWTSGSYGELF
>TRBV7-8|-|-|TRBJ2-1
ASSFRGGTYNEQF
>TRBV19|TRBD1|-|TRBJ2-5
ASRDSGTDQETQY
>TRBV7-3|-|-|TRBJ2-5
ASSLTFDKTQY
>TRBV19|-|few|TRBJ1-1
ASSFLGDSPNTEAF
>TRBV7-2|TRBD2|many|TRBJ2-3
ASSSLAGVITDTQY
>TRBV6-2/TRBV6-3|-|-|TRBJ2-7
ASTDPGETYEQY
>TRBV4-1|-|-|TRBJ2-7
ASSFPLGGLSSYEQY
>TRBV7-9|-|few|TRBJ2-1
ASSLGSGTSGSYNEQF
>TRBV7-2|-|many|TRBJ2-1
ATGRHNEQF
>TRBV7-2|-|many|TRBJ1-5
ASSPRTSSHSNQPQH
>TRBV7-2|TRBD2|few|TRBJ2-1
ASSSSPGGEKF
>TRBV6-2/TRBV6-3|-|few|TRBJ1-2
ASTHEGARGT